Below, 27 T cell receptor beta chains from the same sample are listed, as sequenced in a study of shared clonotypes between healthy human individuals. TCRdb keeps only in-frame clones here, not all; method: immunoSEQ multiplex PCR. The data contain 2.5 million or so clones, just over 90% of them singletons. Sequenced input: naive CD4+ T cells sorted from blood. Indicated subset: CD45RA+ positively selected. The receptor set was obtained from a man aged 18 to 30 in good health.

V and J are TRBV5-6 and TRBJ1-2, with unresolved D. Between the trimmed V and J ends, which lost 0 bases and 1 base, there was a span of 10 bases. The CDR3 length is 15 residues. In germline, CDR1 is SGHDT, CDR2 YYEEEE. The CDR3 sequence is CASSLEYRVNYGYTF. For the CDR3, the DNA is TGTGCCAGCAGCTTGGAGTACAGAGTTAACTATGGCTACACCTTC.

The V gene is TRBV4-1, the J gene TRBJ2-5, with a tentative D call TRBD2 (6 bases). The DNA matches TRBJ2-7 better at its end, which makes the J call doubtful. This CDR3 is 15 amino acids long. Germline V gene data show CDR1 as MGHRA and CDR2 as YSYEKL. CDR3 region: CASSHSAGLTYEQYF. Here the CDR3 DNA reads TGCGCCAGCAGCCACTCAGCGGGCTTAACCTACGAGCAGTACTTC.

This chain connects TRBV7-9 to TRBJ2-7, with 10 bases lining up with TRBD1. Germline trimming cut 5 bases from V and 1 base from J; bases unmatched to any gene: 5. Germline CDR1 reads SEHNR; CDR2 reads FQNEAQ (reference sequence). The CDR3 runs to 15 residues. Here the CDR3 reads CASSARDRGSYEQYF. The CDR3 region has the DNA TGTGCCAGCAGCGCCCGGGACAGGGGATCCTACGAGCAGTACTTC.

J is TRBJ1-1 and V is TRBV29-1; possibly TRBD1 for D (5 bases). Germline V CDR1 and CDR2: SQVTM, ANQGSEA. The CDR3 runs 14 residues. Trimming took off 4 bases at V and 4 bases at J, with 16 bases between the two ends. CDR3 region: CSVAPNLGGTEAFF. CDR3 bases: TGCAGCGTTGCTCCAAATCTTGGGGGCACTGAAGCTTTCTTT.

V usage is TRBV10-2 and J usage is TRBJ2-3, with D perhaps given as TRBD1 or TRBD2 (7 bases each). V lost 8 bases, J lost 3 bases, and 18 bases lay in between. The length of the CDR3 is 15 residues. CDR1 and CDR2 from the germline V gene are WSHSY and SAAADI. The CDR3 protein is CASGGDSSGTDTQYF. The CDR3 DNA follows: TGCGCCAGCGGGGGGGACAGCTCGGGGACAGATACGCAGTATTTT.

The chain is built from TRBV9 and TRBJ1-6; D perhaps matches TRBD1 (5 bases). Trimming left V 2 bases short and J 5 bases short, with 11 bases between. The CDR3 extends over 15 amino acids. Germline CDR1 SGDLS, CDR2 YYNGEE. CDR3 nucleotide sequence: TGTGCCAGCAGCGTTACGACAGTAGATAATTCACCCCTCCACTTT. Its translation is CASSVTTVDNSPLHF.

CDR3 nucleotides: TGTGCCAGCTCTCAAAATTCGGGACAGGGGGTGCCCCAGTACTTC. Encoded protein: CASSQNSGQGVPQYF. This chain joins TRBV18 and TRBJ2-5, with 11 bases identical to TRBD1. With V trimmed by 6 bases and J by 9 bases, 12 bases remained unmatched. This CDR3 contains 15 residues. Germline CDR1 reads KGHSH; CDR2 reads LQKENI.

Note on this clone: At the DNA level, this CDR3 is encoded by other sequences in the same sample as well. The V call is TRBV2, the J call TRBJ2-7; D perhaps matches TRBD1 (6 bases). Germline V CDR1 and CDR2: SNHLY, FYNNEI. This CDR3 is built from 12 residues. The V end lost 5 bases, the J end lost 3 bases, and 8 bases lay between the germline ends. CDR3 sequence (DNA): TGTGCCAGCAGTCCACAGGGCTACGAGCAGTACTTC. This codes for CASSPQGYEQYF.

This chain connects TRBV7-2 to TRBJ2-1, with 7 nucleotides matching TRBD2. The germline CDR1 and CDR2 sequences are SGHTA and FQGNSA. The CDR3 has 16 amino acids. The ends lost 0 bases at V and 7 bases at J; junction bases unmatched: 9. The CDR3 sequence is CASSLAGGSTINEQFF. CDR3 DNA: TGTGCCAGCAGCTTAGCGGGCGGGAGTACCATAAATGAGCAGTTCTTC.

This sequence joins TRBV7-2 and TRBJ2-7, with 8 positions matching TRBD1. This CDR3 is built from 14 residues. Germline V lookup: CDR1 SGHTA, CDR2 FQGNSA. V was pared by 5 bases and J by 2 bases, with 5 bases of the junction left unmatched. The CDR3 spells CASSGQGPPYEQYF. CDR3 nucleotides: TGTGCCAGCAGCGGACAGGGCCCACCCTACGAGCAGTACTTC.

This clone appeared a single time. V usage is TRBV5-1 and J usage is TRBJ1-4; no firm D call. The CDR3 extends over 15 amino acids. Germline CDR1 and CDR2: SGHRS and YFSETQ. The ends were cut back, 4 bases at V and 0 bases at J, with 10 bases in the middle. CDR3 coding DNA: TGCGCCAGCAGCGGAACAGCTGCAACTAATGAAAAACTGTTTTTT. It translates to CASSGTAATNEKLFF.

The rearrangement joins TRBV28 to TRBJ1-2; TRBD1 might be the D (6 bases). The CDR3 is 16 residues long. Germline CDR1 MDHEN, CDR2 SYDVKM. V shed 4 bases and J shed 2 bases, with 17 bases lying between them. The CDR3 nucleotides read TGTGCCAGCAGTTCCTCAACCGGGACACTGAACTATGGCTACACCTTC. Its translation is CASSSSTGTLNYGYTF.

This chain's CDR3 is CASSLLGTNEKLFF. The CDR3 nucleotides are TGTGCCAGCAGCCTTCTAGGAACTAATGAAAAACTGTTTTTT. This chain links TRBV5-4 with TRBJ1-4; no reliable D call. There are 14 residues in the CDR3. Germline V gives CDR1 SGHNT, CDR2 YYREEE (reference sequence). The V gene lost 4 bases and the J gene lost 1 base, with 8 bases spanning the gap.

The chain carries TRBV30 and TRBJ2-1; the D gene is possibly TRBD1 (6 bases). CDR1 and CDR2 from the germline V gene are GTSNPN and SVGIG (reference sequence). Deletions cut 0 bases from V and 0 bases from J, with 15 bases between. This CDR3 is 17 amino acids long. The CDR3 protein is CAWSVVTGPSSYNEQFF. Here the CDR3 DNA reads TGTGCCTGGAGTGTAGTTACAGGGCCTAGCTCCTACAATGAGCAGTTCTTC.

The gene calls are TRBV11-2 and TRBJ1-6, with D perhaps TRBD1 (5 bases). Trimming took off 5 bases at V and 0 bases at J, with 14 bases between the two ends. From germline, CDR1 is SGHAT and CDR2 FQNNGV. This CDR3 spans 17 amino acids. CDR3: CASSPGHRSSYNSPLHF. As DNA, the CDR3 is TGTGCCAGCAGCCCCGGACATAGGAGCTCCTATAATTCACCCCTCCACTTT.

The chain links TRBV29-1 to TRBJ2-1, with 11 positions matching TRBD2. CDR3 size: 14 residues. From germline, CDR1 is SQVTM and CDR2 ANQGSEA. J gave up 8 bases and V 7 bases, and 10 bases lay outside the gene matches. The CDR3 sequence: CSARSGGAAYEQFF. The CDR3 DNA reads TGCAGCGCCCGTAGCGGGGGGGCAGCTTATGAGCAGTTCTTC.

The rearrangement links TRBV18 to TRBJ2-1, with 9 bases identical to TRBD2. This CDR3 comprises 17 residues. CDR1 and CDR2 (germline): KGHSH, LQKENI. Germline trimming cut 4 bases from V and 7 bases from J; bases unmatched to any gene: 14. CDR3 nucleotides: TGTGCCAGCTCACTAACCACTTTAGCGGGGGCTCTTAATGAGCAGTTCTTC. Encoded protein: CASSLTTLAGALNEQFF.

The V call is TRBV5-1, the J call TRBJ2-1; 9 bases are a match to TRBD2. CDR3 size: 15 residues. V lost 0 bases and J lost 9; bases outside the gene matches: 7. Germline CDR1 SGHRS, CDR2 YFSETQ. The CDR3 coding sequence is TGCGCCAGCAGCTTGGTTGCGGGAGGGCTGAGTGAGCAGTTCTTC. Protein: CASSLVAGGLSEQFF.

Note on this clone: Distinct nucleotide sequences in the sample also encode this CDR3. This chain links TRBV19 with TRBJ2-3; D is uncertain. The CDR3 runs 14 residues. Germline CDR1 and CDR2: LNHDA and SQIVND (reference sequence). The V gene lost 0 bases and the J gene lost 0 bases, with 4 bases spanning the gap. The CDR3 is CASSIDGSTDTQYF. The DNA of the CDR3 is TGTGCCAGTAGTATAGACGGGAGCACAGATACGCAGTATTTT.

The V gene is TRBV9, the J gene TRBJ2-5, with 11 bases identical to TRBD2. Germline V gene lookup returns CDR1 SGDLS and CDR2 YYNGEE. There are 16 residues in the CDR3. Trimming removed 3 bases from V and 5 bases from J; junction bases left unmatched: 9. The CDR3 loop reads CASSDLLAGDLETQYF. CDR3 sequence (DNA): TGTGCCAGCAGCGACTTACTAGCGGGAGACCTGGAGACCCAGTACTTC.

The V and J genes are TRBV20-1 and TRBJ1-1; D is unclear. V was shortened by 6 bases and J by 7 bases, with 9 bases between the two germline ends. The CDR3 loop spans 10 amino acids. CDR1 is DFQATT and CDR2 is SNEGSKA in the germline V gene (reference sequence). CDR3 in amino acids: CSAKVIEAFF. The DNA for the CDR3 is TGCAGTGCAAAGGTCATTGAAGCTTTCTTT.

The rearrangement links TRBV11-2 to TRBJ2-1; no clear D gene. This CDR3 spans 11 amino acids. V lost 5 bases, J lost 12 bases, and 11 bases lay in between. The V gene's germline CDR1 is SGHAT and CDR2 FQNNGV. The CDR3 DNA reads TGTGCCAGCAGCCGACTCTATGGGCAGTTCTTC. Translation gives CASSRLYGQFF. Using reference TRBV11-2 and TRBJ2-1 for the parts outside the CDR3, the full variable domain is EAGVAQSPRYKIIEKRQSVAFWCNPISGHATLYWYQQILGQGPKLLIQFQNNGVVDDSQLPKDRFSAERLKGVDSTLKIQPAKLEDSAVYLCASSRLYGQFFGPGTRLTVL.

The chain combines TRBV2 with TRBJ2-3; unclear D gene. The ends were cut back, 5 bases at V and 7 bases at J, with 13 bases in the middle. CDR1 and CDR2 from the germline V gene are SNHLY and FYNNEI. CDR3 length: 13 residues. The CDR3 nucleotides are TGTGCCAGCAGTACGACCGCGATTAATACGCAGTATTTT. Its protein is CASSTTAINTQYF.

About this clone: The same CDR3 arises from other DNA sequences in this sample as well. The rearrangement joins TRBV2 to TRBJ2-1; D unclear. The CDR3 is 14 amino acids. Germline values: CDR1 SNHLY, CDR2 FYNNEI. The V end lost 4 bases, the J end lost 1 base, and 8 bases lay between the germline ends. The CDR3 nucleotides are TGTGCCAGCAGTGGAGTGTCTTCCTACAATGAGCAGTTCTTC. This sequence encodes CASSGVSSYNEQFF.

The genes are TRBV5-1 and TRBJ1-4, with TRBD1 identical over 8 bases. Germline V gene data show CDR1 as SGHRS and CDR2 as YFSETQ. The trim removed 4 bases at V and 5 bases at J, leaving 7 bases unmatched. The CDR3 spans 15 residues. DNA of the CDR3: TGCGCCAGCAGCCCCCGACAGGGGAGCAATGAAAAACTGTTTTTT. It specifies CASSPRQGSNEKLFF.

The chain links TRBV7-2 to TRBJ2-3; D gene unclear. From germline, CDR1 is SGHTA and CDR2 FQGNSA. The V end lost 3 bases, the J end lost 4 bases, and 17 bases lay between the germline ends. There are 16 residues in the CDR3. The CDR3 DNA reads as TGTGCCAGCAGCTTTTCCCCCCCCGACTGGCCAGATACGCAGTATTTT. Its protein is CASSFSPPDWPDTQYF.

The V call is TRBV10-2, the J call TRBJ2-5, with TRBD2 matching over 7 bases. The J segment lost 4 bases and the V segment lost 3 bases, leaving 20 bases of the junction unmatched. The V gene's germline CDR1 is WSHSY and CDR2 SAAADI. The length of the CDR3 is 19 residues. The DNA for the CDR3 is TGCGCCAGCAGTGAAGCAGCGGGGCTAGCGGTTCGACGTGGAGAGACCCAGTACTTC. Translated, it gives CASSEAAGLAVRRGETQYF.